This entry features one T cell receptor (beta chain) sequence. Its cognate antigen is unknown. Primers included in the PCR were 60 Vbeta and 13 Jbeta primers. The data were produced by immunoSEQ multiplex PCR, yet TCRdb's version contains in-frame clones alone and is incomplete. The table has 180,000 or so clones, approximately 85% seen once. These data are taken from a study of cytomegalovirus exposure and HLA in healthy donors. The study's findings and limits: In a later analysis, HLA-C alleles had the fewest associated TCRs, DRB1 alleles the most. Across donors, sequencing depth was assumed by presence/absence analyses to be roughly uniform. Association with HLA alleles at 0.05 false discovery rate was found for 16,951 TCR beta sequences in a later analysis. When a later analysis was performed, an Asian-associated ancestry cluster reportedly had fewer N-insertions than the roughly 730-donor mean.

Trimming took 6 bases from V and 7 from J; bases not matched to a gene: 7. In germline, CDR1 is WNHNN, CDR2 SYGVQD (reference sequence). The length of the CDR3 is 15 residues. The receptor was derived from a man aged 18 to 35 in good health and CMV-seropositive. Material: PBMCs. The chain uses TRBV10-1 and TRBJ2-2; the match to TRBD1 covers 11 bases. The CDR3 loop reads CASRPGQGVIGELFF. CDR3 bases: TGCGCCAGCAGACCGGGACAGGGGGTGATCGGGGAGCTGTTTTTT.